The table lists the clone carrying this T cell receptor (beta chain) with a count of one. Its antigen is unidentified. The V gene's germline CDR1 is LGHDT and CDR2 YNNKEL (reference sequence). V was shortened by 1 base and J by 8 bases, with 18 bases between the two germline ends. The CDR3 sequence is 16 residues long. The sample comes from a study of T cell responses to AZD1222 COVID-19 vaccine. Here immunoSEQ multiplex PCR was the method, and the copy in TCRdb shows in-frame clones only, minus some. The table shows some 190,000 clones, with approximately 86% occurring only once. General study findings and limits: Spike-specific TCR breadth and depth went up after people got two AZD1222 doses. Baseline serology detected seropositivity in only six or seven AZD1222 recipients. It was only after the peak T cell response that any repertoires were sampled.

The origin of this receptor is an adult in good health. The chain uses TRBV3-1 (or the pseudogene TRBV3-2) and TRBJ2-1; D unclear. The specimen was peripheral blood, collected on day 0 of AZD1222 vaccination. The CDR3 region has the DNA TGTGCCAGCAGCCAAGGGTTAGGTTTGGGGTCGGATGAGCAGTTCTTC. It is translated as CASSQGLGLGSDEQFF.